This TCR beta chain was identified during a study of identifying expanded T cells in peripheral blood. V lost 1 base and J 3 bases, leaving 8 bases between the germline ends. The CDR3 sequence is 13 residues long. Looked up from germline, CDR1 is SGHNT and CDR2 is YYREEE (reference sequence). Details on this clone: Its matching antigen is unknown.

During the collection period, no donor immune events like infections were recorded. Data came from immunoSEQ multiplex PCR; TCRdb stores just in-frame clones and leaves some out. The sample records about 130,000 clones, 86% being singletons. Overall study findings and caveats: Two-week clone count variance significantly increased as total template count grew. Differentially abundant clones: roughly 1.2 between replicates, 15 to 17 at roughly 2 weeks, around 19 at four.

The V gene is TRBV5-4, the J gene TRBJ2-7, with TRBD1 as a possible D gene (6 bases). The specimen sequenced was blood. The source is a person aged 18 to 75 in good health. The CDR3 region is CASSLQGNYEQYF. CDR3 nucleotides: TGTGCCAGCAGCTTGCAGGGGAACTACGAGCAGTACTTC.